This T cell receptor (beta chain) appears in the sequencing data of a study of long-term antiretroviral therapy in people with HIV. Survey level was the resolution at which the v3.0 immunoSEQ assay ran. Data came from immunoSEQ multiplex PCR; TCRdb stores just in-frame clones and leaves some out. Here the sample spans 10,000 or so clones, about 70% being singletons. Study results and caveats: Spans of CDR3 length were tighter for HIV repertoires than for controls. Despite increasing after ART, diversity remained lower than that of transplant donor controls.

About this clone: What it recognizes is unknown.

This CDR3 comprises 17 residues. Deletions cut 6 bases from V and 0 bases from J, with 18 bases between. The germline gives CDR1 MNHEY, CDR2 SMNVEV (reference sequence). This clonotype was obtained from a man in his forties or fifties with HIV. This chain connects TRBV27 to TRBJ1-3; maybe TRBD1 (5 bases). Sample: unsorted PBMCs, taken approximately 3.2 years before starting antiretroviral therapy. The DNA of the CDR3 is TGTGCCAGCAGCCGGGGGTTGGGGGGATTCTCTGGAAACACCATATATTTT. It codes for CASSRGLGGFSGNTIYF.